Listed here are 27 T cell receptor beta chains from one sample, sequenced in a study of T cells after yellow fever vaccination. TCRdb re-called the 5' RACE reads through MiXCR, storing one row per CDR3 protein. The data show 250,000 to 400,000 distinct CDR3 sequences, 4.1% seen once. Source: PBMCs, taken 5 days after the yellow fever booster vaccination. The receptors were gathered from a man aged 18 to 29 who received the YFV17D yellow fever vaccine.

The chain couples TRBV4-1 to TRBJ2-7, with 7 bases matching TRBD1. This CDR3 contains 17 residues. Germline CDR1 and CDR2: MGHRA and YSYEKL. V shed 0 bases and J 2 bases; nucleotides not matched to a gene: 10. The CDR3 coding sequence is TGCGCCAGCAGCCAAGATTCCCAGACAGGGACCCCCTACGAGCAGTACTTC. Translated, it gives CASSQDSQTGTPYEQYF.

This clonotype showed up many times. The V call is TRBV4-1, the J call TRBJ1-2; D might be TRBD1 (6 bases). This CDR3 is 19 amino acids long. V was shortened by 2 bases and J by 3 bases, with 25 bases between the two germline ends. Per the germline V gene, CDR1 is MGHRA and CDR2 is YSYEKL. CDR3 bases: TGCGCCAGCAGCCAAATGCTCCATCAGCCGAGACAGGCCTACTATGGCTACACCTTC. Its protein product is CASSQMLHQPRQAYYGYTF.

This rearrangement joins TRBV20-1 to TRBJ2-3; D call uncertain. Trimming removed 6 bases from V and 4 bases from J, with 20 bases in between. The CDR3 has 15 residues. Germline V CDR1 and CDR2: DFQATT, SNEGSKA (reference sequence). In DNA form, the CDR3 reads TGCAGTGCCCCACGTTGGCATCGACGGGCAGATACGCAGTATTTT. Its protein product is CSAPRWHRRADTQYF.

This clonotype was detected only a few times. The gene calls are TRBV6-6 and TRBJ2-3, with D perhaps matching TRBD2 (6 bases). Germline V gives CDR1 MNHNY, CDR2 SVGAGI (reference sequence). Trimming shortened V by 8 bases and J by 5 bases, and 20 bases separated the two germline ends. This CDR3 is built from 15 residues. The CDR3 DNA reads TGTGCCAGCCAAAACCGGGACTCCGGGGGAGATACGCAGTATTTT. This gives the protein CASQNRDSGGDTQYF.

This chain connects TRBV29-1 to TRBJ1-1, with a possible D match to TRBD1 (5 bases). The CDR3 spans 12 residues. Trimming removed 3 bases from V and 5 bases from J, with 10 bases in between. Germline V gene data show CDR1 as SQVTM and CDR2 as ANQGSEA. Here the CDR3 DNA reads TGCAGCGTTGACTCCAGGGTAACTGAAGCTTTCTTT. Translated: CSVDSRVTEAFF.

This clonotype was seen a few times. V gene TRBV7-8 combines with J gene TRBJ2-5; D possibly matches TRBD1 or TRBD2 (5 bases each). Germline V gene data show CDR1 as SGHVS and CDR2 as FQNEAQ. CDR3 size: 13 residues. Trimming took 10 bases from V and 0 from J, leaving 12 bases between them. CDR3 DNA sequence: TGTGCCACCACCGGGACGGACCAAGAGACCCAGTACTTC. This sequence encodes CATTGTDQETQYF.

This clonotype has more than one count but fewer than ten. V usage is TRBV23-1 and J usage is TRBJ2-7; possibly TRBD1 or TRBD2 for D (5 bases each). Being an ORF, TRBV23-1 has a function that is uncertain. Trimming shortened V by 5 bases and J by 1 base, and 15 bases separated the two germline ends. The CDR3 sequence is 15 residues long. CDR3 loop: CASSWTGLRSYEQYV. In DNA, the CDR3 is TGCGCCAGCAGTTGGACGGGGCTTCGGTCCTACGAGCAGTACGTC.

V usage is TRBV5-1 and J usage is TRBJ1-1; TRBD1 might be the D (5 bases). Germline assignment: CDR1 SGHRS and CDR2 YFSETQ. Trimming stripped 4 bases from V and 6 bases from J, with 16 bases between. The CDR3 contains 14 residues. The CDR3 protein is CASSPPGGYSEAFF. The CDR3 DNA reads TGCGCCAGCAGCCCCCCCGGGGGGTACTCTGAAGCTTTCTTT.

The chain couples TRBV6-2 or TRBV6-3 to TRBJ2-5; possible D gene TRBD2, 7 bases. Trimming left V 2 bases short and J 4 bases short, with 11 bases between. The CDR3 loop spans 14 amino acids. Germline lookup yields CDR1 MNHEY and CDR2 SVGEGT. The CDR3 DNA reads as TGTGCCAGCAGTTACGGGGGGGCGGGAGAGACCCAGTACTTC. Protein product: CASSYGGAGETQYF.

This clonotype appeared a few times. This chain joins TRBV7-2 and TRBJ1-2; 9 nucleotides agree with TRBD1. The CDR3 sequence is 16 residues long. Germline CDR1 is SGHTA and CDR2 is FQGNSA. V lost 6 bases and J lost 6; bases outside the gene matches: 14. This chain's CDR3 is CASRAPGQGMENGYTF. In DNA, the CDR3 is TGTGCCAGCAGGGCCCCGGGACAGGGTATGGAGAATGGCTACACCTTC.

This clonotype occurred many times. The chain links TRBV7-2 to TRBJ2-3; D assignment may be TRBD1 or TRBD2 (6 bases each). Looked up from germline, CDR1 is SGHTA and CDR2 is FQGNSA. Trimming took 7 bases from V and 14 from J, leaving 22 bases between them. This CDR3 spans 13 amino acids. For the CDR3, the DNA is TGTGCCAGCACCCTGGGGGGCCTACCTCCGACGTATTTT. Translating it yields CASTLGGLPPTYF. Combining the CDR3 with reference TRBV7-2 and TRBJ2-3 gives the whole variable domain GAGVSQSPSNKVTEKGKDVELRCDPISGHTALYWYRQSLGQGLEFLIYFQGNSAPDKSGLPSDRFSAERTGGSVSTLTIQRTQQEDSAVYLCASTLGGLPPTYFGPGTRLTVL.

This clonotype turned up a few times. This chain links TRBV7-8 with TRBJ2-1; TRBD2 matches 7 bases. V dropped 5 bases and J dropped 3; count of bases not matched to a gene: 4. Per the germline V gene, CDR1 is SGHVS and CDR2 is FQNEAQ. CDR3 length equals 14 residues. The DNA for the CDR3 is TGTGCCAGCAGCCCAAGGACTAGCTACAATGAGCAGTTCTTC. This codes for CASSPRTSYNEQFF.

This clonotype was recorded a few times. This sequence joins TRBV2 and TRBJ1-1; 7 bases match TRBD1. Germline V gene data show CDR1 as SNHLY and CDR2 as FYNNEI. The CDR3 has 16 amino acids. V lost 2 bases, J lost 8 bases, and 14 bases stayed unmatched. CDR3 amino acids: CASSEFGTAGLLEAFF. The CDR3 DNA reads as TGTGCCAGCAGTGAATTCGGGACAGCTGGGCTCTTGGAAGCTTTCTTT.

This chain connects TRBV3-1 to TRBJ1-2, with D perhaps TRBD1 (5 bases). This CDR3 is built from 15 residues. Looked up from germline, CDR1 is LGHDT and CDR2 is YNNKEL (reference sequence). The V end lost 6 bases, the J end lost 0 bases, and 14 bases lay between the germline ends. DNA of the CDR3: TGTGCCAGCAGTCACGGGACGGCAGCTAACTATGGCTACACCTTC. As protein: CASSHGTAANYGYTF.

This clonotype has a count of ten or more. The rearrangement links TRBV3-1 to TRBJ2-5; no clear D gene. V gave up 0 bases and J gave up 4 bases, with 3 bases separating them. Germline loops: CDR1 LGHDT, CDR2 YNNKEL (reference sequence). The CDR3 has 12 amino acids. This CDR3 reads CASSQERETQYF. The DNA for the CDR3 is TGTGCCAGCAGCCAAGAGAGAGAGACCCAGTACTTC.

This clonotype was picked up a small number of times. The rearrangement uses TRBV7-9 and TRBJ1-1; D is uncertain. V was shortened by 3 bases and J by 6 bases, with 5 bases between the two germline ends. The CDR3 runs to 11 residues. The germline V gene encodes CDR1 SEHNR and CDR2 FQNEAQ (reference sequence). CDR3 sequence reads: CASSLTSEAFF. The CDR3 nucleotides are TGTGCCAGCAGCTTGACTTCTGAAGCTTTCTTT.

Many counts were recorded for this clonotype. This chain connects TRBV7-2 to TRBJ2-1, with 7 bases aligning to TRBD2. J lost 4 bases, V lost 4 bases, and 4 bases had no gene match. The CDR3 runs to 14 residues. Looked up from germline, CDR1 is SGHTA and CDR2 is FQGNSA. The CDR3 reads CASSSQLAYNEQFF. In DNA form, the CDR3 reads TGTGCCAGCAGCTCCCAACTAGCGTACAATGAGCAGTTCTTC.

This clonotype was detected a few times. The V and J genes are TRBV29-1 and TRBJ2-7, with 7 bases lining up with TRBD1. The J segment lost 1 base and the V segment lost 6 bases, leaving 6 bases of the junction unmatched. Per the germline V gene, CDR1 is SQVTM and CDR2 is ANQGSEA. The CDR3 loop spans 13 amino acids. The CDR3 protein is CSVLGTDSYEQYF. The CDR3 DNA reads TGCAGCGTCCTCGGGACAGATTCCTACGAGCAGTACTTC.

This clonotype was counted only a few times. A read error may account for a junction end that differs from germline. This chain connects TRBV24-1 to TRBJ2-2, with D perhaps being TRBD1 or TRBD2 (5 bases each). This CDR3 has 15 residues. Germline CDR1 and CDR2: KGHDR and SFDVKD. DNA for the CDR3: TGTGCCACCGGTGATACGGGACGCGCGTCCGGGGAGCTGTTTTTT. This translates into CATGDTGRASGELFF.

At least ten counts were recorded for this clonotype. The CDR3 reads CAISPGTGSYEQYF. The DNA of the CDR3 is TGTGCCATCAGCCCCGGGACAGGGTCCTACGAGCAGTACTTC. The chain employs TRBV10-3 and TRBJ2-7, with 9 bases that match TRBD1. Germline trimming cut 6 bases from V and 1 base from J; bases unmatched to any gene: 4. The CDR3 has 14 residues. Germline loops: CDR1 ENHRY, CDR2 SYGVKD.

J is TRBJ1-2 and V is TRBV28; a weak D match, TRBD1 (6 bases). Germline V lookup: CDR1 MDHEN, CDR2 SYDVKM. The CDR3 contains 12 residues. V gave up 10 bases and J gave up 3 bases, with 12 bases separating them. The CDR3 DNA is TGTGCCAACCACAGGGTGGACTATGGCTACACCTTC. Translating it yields CANHRVDYGYTF.

In this sample, this clonotype turned up many times. The chain employs TRBV5-5 and TRBJ2-1, with D possibly TRBD1 on 5 matching bases. V was trimmed by 4 bases and J by 9 bases, leaving 17 bases between them. The CDR3 is 14 residues long. Germline-derived CDR1 and CDR2 are SGHKS and YYEKEE (reference sequence). CDR3 protein: CASSAFGAPREQFF. CDR3 in DNA: TGTGCCAGCAGCGCCTTTGGGGCCCCCCGTGAGCAGTTCTTC.

This clonotype was seen repeatedly, ten times or more. The chain carries TRBV4-2 and TRBJ2-5; 9 bases are shared with TRBD2. The V and J ends lost 1 base and 3 bases, in that order; junction bases with no gene match: 6. The germline V gene has CDR1 LGHNA and CDR2 YNFKEQ. The CDR3 has 16 residues. In DNA, the CDR3 is TGTGCCAGCAGCCAAGGGCCTAGCGGGGCAGAAGAGACCCAGTACTTC. Residues: CASSQGPSGAEETQYF.

This chain links TRBV7-9 with TRBJ1-1; unclear D gene. The CDR3 runs to 13 residues. The germline V gene encodes CDR1 SEHNR and CDR2 FQNEAQ (reference sequence). V was pared by 6 bases and J by 4 bases, with 12 bases between. The CDR3, as DNA: TGTGCCAGCAGGAACCCGGTTGGCACTGAAGCTTTCTTT. Translating it yields CASRNPVGTEAFF.

A few counts support this clonotype. V gene TRBV5-1 combines with J gene TRBJ2-5; the match to TRBD2 covers 8 bases. Germline trimming cut 4 bases from V and 2 bases from J; bases unmatched to any gene: 7. The CDR3 runs to 15 residues. Germline CDR1 is SGHRS and CDR2 is YFSETQ. CDR3 amino acids: CASSLQRGRQETQYF. The CDR3 region has the DNA TGCGCCAGCAGCCTGCAGCGGGGGCGGCAAGAGACCCAGTACTTC.

The CDR3 here is CASSLPHEDTQYF. Here the CDR3 DNA reads TGTGCCAGCAGCTTACCTCATGAGGATACGCAGTATTTT. The genes are TRBV5-4 and TRBJ2-3, with unresolved D. The CDR3 has 13 amino acids. Germline assignment: CDR1 SGHNT and CDR2 YYREEE (reference sequence). With 2 bases removed from V and 6 bases from J, the gap between germline ends came to 10 bases.

This clonotype appeared many times. V and J are TRBV12-3 or TRBV12-4 and TRBJ2-3, with D hard to call. V shed 3 bases and J shed 1 base, with 8 bases lying between them. This CDR3 contains 14 residues. CDR3 DNA: TGTGCCAGCAGTTTGTTCGAGGGCACAGATACGCAGTATTTT. Translated, it gives CASSLFEGTDTQYF.